Below, 26 T cell receptor beta chains from the same sample are listed, as sequenced in a study of Ad26.COV2.S vaccination and SARS-CoV-2 variants. Clones were read by immunoSEQ multiplex PCR, and TCRdb kept only the in-frame ones, dropping some. The sample consists of over 300,000 clones, 80% to 90% of them appearing once. Documented treatment: 19 received Ad26.COV2.S at low or high dose, single or two shots; roughly five received placebo; per-sample allocation not given. All samples were drawn on day 63, counting from the first vaccine or placebo injection. The sample was peripheral blood, taken in a trial of Ad26.COV2.S vaccine versus placebo. Every receptor here comes from a person aged 18-60 years who received the Ad26.COV2.S COVID-19 vaccine or a placebo.

This sequence joins TRBV13 and TRBJ2-5; TRBD2 matches 7 bases. Trimming removed 5 bases from V and 7 bases from J; junction bases left unmatched: 7. CDR3 length: 13 amino acids. The germline V gene has CDR1 PRHDT and CDR2 FYEKMQ (reference sequence). CDR3 DNA: TGTGCCAGCAGCCCGGGACTAATGCCGACCCAGTACTTC. Encoded protein: CASSPGLMPTQYF.

CDR3 protein: CASSLANEQYF. Written as DNA, the CDR3 is TGTGCCAGCAGCTTAGCAAACGAGCAGTACTTC. This chain links TRBV7-9 with TRBJ2-7, with no clear D. Germline V gene lookup returns CDR1 SEHNR and CDR2 FQNEAQ (reference sequence). Trimming shortened V by 0 bases and J by 5 bases, and 2 bases separated the two germline ends. CDR3 length: 11 amino acids.

This chain connects TRBV2 to TRBJ1-6, with a tentative D call TRBD1 (6 bases). CDR1 and CDR2 from the germline V gene are SNHLY and FYNNEI. The CDR3 totals 13 residues. V was clipped by 6 bases and J by 8 bases, with 11 bases between them. The CDR3 nucleotides read TGTGCCAGCAGGGGAGGGGGAGATTCACCCCTCCACTTT. Protein product: CASRGGGDSPLHF.

This chain joins TRBV14 and TRBJ2-7, with D uncertain. V was trimmed by 4 bases and J by 7 bases, leaving 5 bases between them. The CDR3 consists of 10 residues. Germline lookup yields CDR1 SGHDN and CDR2 FVKESK. For the CDR3, the DNA is TGTGCCAGCAGCCCGGAAGAGCAGTACTTC. Translating gives CASSPEEQYF.

The table lists this clone with a count of one. This chain uses TRBV13 with TRBJ2-1, with D possibly being TRBD1 or TRBD2 (5 bases each). The V end lost 2 bases, the J end lost 5 bases, and 10 bases lay between the germline ends. The CDR3 is 14 residues long. Germline V gene sequence: CDR1 PRHDT, CDR2 FYEKMQ (reference sequence). This CDR3 reads CASSLLGVDNEQFF. CDR3 coding DNA: TGTGCCAGCAGCTTACTGGGGGTCGACAATGAGCAGTTCTTC. The entire variable domain, with the rest obtained from reference TRBV13 and TRBJ2-1, is as follows: AAGVIQSPRHLIKEKRETATLKCYPIPRHDTVYWYQQGPGQDPQFLISFYEKMQSDKGSIPDRFSAQQFSDYHSELNMSSLELGDSALYFCASSLLGVDNEQFFGPGTRLTVL.

This clone was recorded only once. The chain links TRBV4-2 to TRBJ2-5; 8 positions match TRBD1. Germline values: CDR1 LGHNA, CDR2 YNFKEQ. This CDR3 has 19 residues. J lost 2 bases, V lost 0 bases, and 14 bases had no gene match. The CDR3 DNA sequence: TGTGCCAGCAGCCAAGACGTCAGGGGGCTTAGGGGCCTTCAAGAGACCCAGTACTTC. This gives the protein CASSQDVRGLRGLQETQYF.

The V gene is TRBV7-9, the J gene TRBJ1-1; D unresolved. This CDR3 has 13 amino acids. Trimming left V 1 base short and J 0 bases short, with 3 bases between. Germline V gene data show CDR1 as SEHNR and CDR2 as FQNEAQ (reference sequence). Here the CDR3 reads CASSLDVNTEAFF. The CDR3 bases are TGTGCCAGCAGCTTAGACGTGAACACTGAAGCTTTCTTT. The full variable domain, its missing parts supplied by reference TRBV7-9 and TRBJ1-1, is DTGVSQNPRHKITKRGQNVTFRCDPISEHNRLYWYRQTLGQGPEFLTYFQNEAQLEKSRLLSDRFSAERPKGSFSTLEIQRTEQGDSAMYLCASSLDVNTEAFFGQGTRLTVV.

This sequence joins TRBV3-1 (or the pseudogene TRBV3-2) and TRBJ1-6; D remains unclear. There are 16 residues in the CDR3. With 0 bases removed from V and 2 bases from J, the gap between germline ends came to 8 bases. Germline-derived CDR1 and CDR2 are LGHDT and YNNKEL (reference sequence). The CDR3 sequence: CASSQERQAYNSPLHF. The CDR3 coding sequence is TGTGCCAGCAGCCAAGAACGTCAGGCCTATAATTCACCCCTCCACTTT.

V usage is TRBV19 and J usage is TRBJ1-1; D is unresolved. The ends were cut back, 8 bases at V and 5 bases at J, with 12 bases in the middle. Germline loops: CDR1 LNHDA, CDR2 SQIVND (reference sequence). This CDR3 is built from 12 residues. This chain's CDR3 is CASGERRTEAFF. In DNA form, the CDR3 reads TGTGCCAGTGGAGAGAGGAGGACTGAAGCTTTCTTT.

This clone has more than one count but fewer than ten. This chain's CDR3 is CASKGQLGETQYF. DNA for the CDR3: TGTGCCAGCAAAGGGCAGCTGGGAGAGACCCAGTACTTC. The chain couples TRBV12-3 or TRBV12-4 to TRBJ2-5, with unresolved D. Trimming removed 7 bases from V and 4 bases from J, with 13 bases in between. CDR3 size: 13 residues.

This clone was picked up one time. The genes are TRBV27 and TRBJ1-1, with D unresolved. Looked up from germline, CDR1 is MNHEY and CDR2 is SMNVEV (reference sequence). The length of the CDR3 is 14 residues. V lost 0 bases and J 6 bases, leaving 11 bases between the germline ends. In DNA form, the CDR3 reads TGTGCCAGCAGTTTATCGAAGTCCGGGCCTGAAGCTTTCTTT. Its protein is CASSLSKSGPEAFF.

J is TRBJ2-7 and V is TRBV19; TRBD2 matches 8 bases. Germline trimming cut 6 bases from V and 0 bases from J; bases unmatched to any gene: 10. CDR1 and CDR2 from the germline V gene are LNHDA and SQIVND (reference sequence). This CDR3 contains 16 residues. CDR3 protein: CASSSPAGTSSYEQYF. The CDR3 coding sequence is TGTGCCAGTAGCTCTCCCGCCGGGACTAGCTCCTACGAGCAGTACTTC.

The CDR3 bases are TGTGCCAGTAGTTCACAGGGATCACCTGAAGCTTTCTTT. Residues: CASSSQGSPEAFF. The rearrangement joins TRBV19 to TRBJ1-1, with D maybe TRBD1 (6 bases). The CDR3 is 13 amino acids. Germline CDR1 reads LNHDA; CDR2 reads SQIVND (reference sequence). V shed 5 bases and J shed 6 bases, with 13 bases lying between them.

This clone was seen just once. The J gene is TRBJ1-2, the V gene TRBV5-4, with D unclear. V was trimmed by 5 bases and J by 4 bases, leaving 9 bases between them. CDR1 is SGHNT, CDR2 YYREEE, per germline (reference sequence). The CDR3 sequence is 12 residues long. CDR3 DNA: TGTGCCAGCAGTACGGACCTCTATGGCTACACCTTC. It encodes CASSTDLYGYTF. The entire variable domain, with the rest obtained from reference TRBV5-4 and TRBJ1-2, is as follows: ETGVTQSPTHLIKTRGQQVTLRCSSQSGHNTVSWYQQALGQGPQFIFQYYREEENGRGNFPPRFSGLQFPNYSSELNVNALELDDSALYLCASSTDLYGYTFGSGTRLTVV.

This chain uses TRBV5-1 with TRBJ2-1; 9 nucleotides line up with TRBD2. Per the germline V gene, CDR1 is SGHRS and CDR2 is YFSETQ. V gave up 1 base and J gave up 3 bases; unmatched junction bases: 5. The CDR3 contains 16 residues. This CDR3 is CASSLTPAGGYNEQFF. The CDR3 DNA reads as TGCGCCAGCAGCTTGACCCCAGCGGGGGGCTACAATGAGCAGTTCTTC.

The chain couples TRBV27 to TRBJ2-1, with a weak D call TRBD1 (6 bases). The CDR3 has 15 residues. V lost 8 bases and J lost 4, with 18 bases in between. Per the germline V gene, CDR1 is MNHEY and CDR2 is SMNVEV (reference sequence). The CDR3 loop is CASRYQGRGYNEQFF. Written as DNA, the CDR3 is TGTGCCAGCCGCTACCAGGGGCGCGGATACAATGAGCAGTTCTTC.

This clone has at least ten counts. The chain employs TRBV6-1 and TRBJ1-2, with D possibly being TRBD1 (5 bases). Trimming stripped 1 base from V and 0 bases from J, with 9 bases between. The CDR3 is 15 amino acids. The germline gives CDR1 MNHNS, CDR2 SASEGT. The CDR3 DNA follows: TGTGCCAGCAGTGAAGGGGAGACAGCTAACTATGGCTACACCTTC. As protein: CASSEGETANYGYTF.

J is TRBJ2-5 and V is TRBV7-9; D may be TRBD2 (7 bases). Looked up from germline, CDR1 is SEHNR and CDR2 is FQNEAQ (reference sequence). The V gene lost 3 bases and the J gene lost 7 bases, with 18 bases spanning the gap. The CDR3 extends over 15 amino acids. CDR3 protein: CASSFGTGGKVTQYF. The CDR3 DNA sequence: TGTGCCAGCAGCTTCGGGACGGGGGGCAAGGTGACCCAGTACTTC. The whole variable domain, remainder taken from reference TRBV7-9 and TRBJ2-5, is DTGVSQNPRHKITKRGQNVTFRCDPISEHNRLYWYRQTLGQGPEFLTYFQNEAQLEKSRLLSDRFSAERPKGSFSTLEIQRTEQGDSAMYLCASSFGTGGKVTQYFGPGTRLLVL.

The chain carries TRBV19 and TRBJ1-6; D uncertain. The CDR3 is 14 amino acids. V gave up 3 bases and J gave up 6 bases, with 9 bases separating them. CDR1 and CDR2 from the germline V gene are LNHDA and SQIVND (reference sequence). As DNA, the CDR3 is TGTGCCAGTAGTATGGTGGCAGCTAATTCACCCCTCCACTTT. Translated, it gives CASSMVAANSPLHF.

V gene TRBV10-3 combines with J gene TRBJ2-1; the D is unclear. Germline loops: CDR1 ENHRY, CDR2 SYGVKD. V was pared by 10 bases and J by 8 bases, with 12 bases between. This CDR3 is built from 11 residues. The CDR3 coding sequence is TGTGCCACCAGGCGCGGCCATGAGCAGTTCTTC. This sequence encodes CATRRGHEQFF.

The chain couples TRBV19 to TRBJ1-1, with D maybe TRBD1 (5 bases). Germline values: CDR1 LNHDA, CDR2 SQIVND (reference sequence). V was clipped by 5 bases and J by 6 bases, with 16 bases between them. The CDR3 runs to 14 residues. CDR3 amino acids: CASSAQGGQAEAFF. The CDR3 DNA reads TGTGCCAGTAGTGCCCAGGGAGGGCAGGCTGAAGCTTTCTTT.

This chain connects TRBV5-1 to TRBJ2-3, with 15 bases lining up with TRBD2. CDR3 length: 16 amino acids. Germline CDR1 and CDR2: SGHRS and YFSETQ. V gave up 4 bases and J gave up 3 bases; unmatched junction bases: 3. This CDR3 is CASSLGTSGGTDTQYF. The CDR3 nucleotides read TGCGCCAGCAGCCTTGGGACTAGCGGGGGGACAGATACGCAGTATTTT.

The chain employs TRBV21-1 and TRBJ2-7; the table's D gene call, TRBD1, was not cross checked with the DNA. TRBV21-1 is tagged as a pseudogene. The CDR3 loop spans 13 amino acids. The CDR3 loop reads CASISSPWAEQYF. CDR3 nucleotides: TGTGCCAGCATTTCCTCCCCGTGGGCCGAGCAGTACTTC.

The V call is TRBV9, the J call TRBJ1-1; the D gene is possibly TRBD1 (5 bases). This CDR3 is built from 14 residues. V shed 0 bases and J shed 0 bases, with 6 bases lying between them. In germline, CDR1 is SGDLS, CDR2 YYNGEE. Here the CDR3 DNA reads TGTGCCAGCAGCGTAGCAGGGCTGAACACTGAAGCTTTCTTT. Translating it yields CASSVAGLNTEAFF.

The chain joins TRBV18 to TRBJ2-1; the match to TRBD1 covers 10 bases. Germline V lookup: CDR1 KGHSH, CDR2 LQKENI. CDR3 length: 14 amino acids. Trimming at V came to 3 bases and at J to 15 bases, leaving 11 bases not matched to a gene. The DNA for the CDR3 is TGTGCCAGCTCACCTCCCTCCGGGACAGGGGAACGGTTCTTC. Protein: CASSPPSGTGERFF.

In regard to this clone: Other nucleotide sequences in the sample specify the same CDR3. CDR3 DNA: TGTGCCAGCTCACCACCGGGGGGGGAGACCCAGTACTTC. Translating gives CASSPPGGETQYF. The chain combines TRBV18 with TRBJ2-5, with 7 nucleotides matching TRBD2. Germline V lookup: CDR1 KGHSH, CDR2 LQKENI. The J segment lost 5 bases and the V segment lost 0 bases, leaving 0 bases of the junction unmatched. This CDR3 region has 13 residues.